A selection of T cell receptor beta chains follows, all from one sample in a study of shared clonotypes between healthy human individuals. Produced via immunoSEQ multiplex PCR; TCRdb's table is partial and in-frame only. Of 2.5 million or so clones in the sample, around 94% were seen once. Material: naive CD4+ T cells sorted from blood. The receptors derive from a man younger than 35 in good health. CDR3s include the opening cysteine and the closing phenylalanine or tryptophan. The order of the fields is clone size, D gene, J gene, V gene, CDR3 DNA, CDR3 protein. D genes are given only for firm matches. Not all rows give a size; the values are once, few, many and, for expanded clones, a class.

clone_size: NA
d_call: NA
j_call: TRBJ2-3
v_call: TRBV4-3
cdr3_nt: TGCGCCAGCAGCCAAGCCCCGCTGGAGGGCGGGGATACGCAGTATTTT
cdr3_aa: CASSQAPLEGGDTQYF

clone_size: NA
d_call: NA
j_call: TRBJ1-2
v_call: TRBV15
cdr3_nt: TGTGCCACCAGCAGAGCGGACAGACTTAACTATGGCTACACCTTC
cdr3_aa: CATSRADRLNYGYTF

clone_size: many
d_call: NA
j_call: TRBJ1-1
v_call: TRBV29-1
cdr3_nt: TGCAGCGTTGAAGGGAACACTGAAGCTTTCTTT
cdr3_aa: CSVEGNTEAFF

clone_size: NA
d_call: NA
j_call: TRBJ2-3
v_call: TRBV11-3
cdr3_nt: TGTGCCAGCAGCTTAGATGGGGCAAAGGGTGATACGCAGTATTTT
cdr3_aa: CASSLDGAKGDTQYF

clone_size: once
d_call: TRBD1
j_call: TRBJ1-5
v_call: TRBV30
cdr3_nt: TGTGCCTGCAGGGGGCCGGGGCAGCCCCAGCATTTT
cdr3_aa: CACRGPGQPQHF

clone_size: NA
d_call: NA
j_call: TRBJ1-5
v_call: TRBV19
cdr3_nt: TGTGCCAGTAGTCTCAACGGCAGGGCAGGCAATCAGCCCCAGCATTTT
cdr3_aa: CASSLNGRAGNQPQHF

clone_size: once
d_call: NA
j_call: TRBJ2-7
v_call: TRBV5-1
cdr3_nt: TGCGCCAGCAGCTTGGAGGGAGGCGGCTACGAGCAGTACTTC
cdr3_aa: CASSLEGGGYEQYF

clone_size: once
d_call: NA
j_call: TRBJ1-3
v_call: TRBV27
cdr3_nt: TGTGCCAGCAGGGATATCTCTGGAAACACCATATATTTT
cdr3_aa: CASRDISGNTIYF

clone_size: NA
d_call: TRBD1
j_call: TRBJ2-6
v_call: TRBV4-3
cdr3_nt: TGCGCCAGCAGCCAAGAACCGCTAGGGGGCGGTGGGGCCAACGTCCTGACTTTC
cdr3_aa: CASSQEPLGGGGANVLTF

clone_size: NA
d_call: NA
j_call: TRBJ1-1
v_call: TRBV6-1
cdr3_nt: TGTGCCAGCAGACTTTTGAACACTGAAGCTTTCTTT
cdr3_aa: CASRLLNTEAFF

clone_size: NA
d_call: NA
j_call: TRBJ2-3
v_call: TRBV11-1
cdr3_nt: TGTGCCAGCAGCCCCCCAGGTTGGGATACAGATACGCAGTATTTT
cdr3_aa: CASSPPGWDTDTQYF

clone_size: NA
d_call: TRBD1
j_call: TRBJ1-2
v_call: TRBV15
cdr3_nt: TGTGCCACCAGCGAGGCGACAGGGATCTATGGCTACACCTTC
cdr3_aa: CATSEATGIYGYTF

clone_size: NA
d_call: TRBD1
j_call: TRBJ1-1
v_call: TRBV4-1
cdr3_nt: TGCGCCAGCAGCCAAGAGACAGGGGTGAACACTGAAGCTTTCTTT
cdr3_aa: CASSQETGVNTEAFF

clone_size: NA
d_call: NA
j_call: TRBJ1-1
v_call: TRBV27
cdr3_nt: TGTGCCAGCAGTACCCGAGGGCTCAGGACTGAAGCTTTCTTT
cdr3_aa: CASSTRGLRTEAFF